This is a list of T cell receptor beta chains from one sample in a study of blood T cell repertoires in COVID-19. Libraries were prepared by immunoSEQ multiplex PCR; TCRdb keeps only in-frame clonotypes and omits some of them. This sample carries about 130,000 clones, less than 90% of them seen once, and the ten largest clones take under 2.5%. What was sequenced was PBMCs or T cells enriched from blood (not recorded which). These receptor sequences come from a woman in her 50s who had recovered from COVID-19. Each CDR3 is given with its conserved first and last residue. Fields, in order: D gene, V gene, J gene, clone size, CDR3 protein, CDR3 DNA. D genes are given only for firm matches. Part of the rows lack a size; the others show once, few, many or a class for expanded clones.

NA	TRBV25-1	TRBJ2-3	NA	CASSEFGASTDTQYF	TGTGCCAGCAGTGAATTTGGGGCCAGCACAGATACGCAGTATTTT
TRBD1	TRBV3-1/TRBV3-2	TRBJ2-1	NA	CASSLNGQEWNEQFF	TGTGCCAGCAGTCTCAACGGACAGGAGTGGAATGAGCAGTTCTTC
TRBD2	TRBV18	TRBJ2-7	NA	CASSPLGSGGAFPVNEQYF	TGTGCCAGCTCACCATTGGGTAGCGGGGGGGCCTTTCCAGTCAACGAGCAGTACTTC
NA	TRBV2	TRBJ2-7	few	CASSEGGGGFYEQYF	TGTGCCAGCAGTGAAGGAGGCGGCGGATTCTACGAGCAGTACTTC
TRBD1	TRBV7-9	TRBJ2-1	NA	CASSSLPGQALGAYNEQFF	TGTGCCAGCAGCTCACTACCTGGACAGGCCCTCGGGGCCTACAATGAGCAGTTCTTC
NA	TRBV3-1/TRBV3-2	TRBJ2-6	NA	CASSQVGQHSGANVLTF	TGTGCCAGCAGCCAAGTTGGGCAGCACTCTGGGGCCAACGTCCTGACTTTC
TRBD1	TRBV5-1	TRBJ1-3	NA	CASSLAPGQSLTGNTIYF	TGCGCCAGCAGCTTGGCCCCGGGACAGAGTTTAACCGGAAACACCATATATTTT
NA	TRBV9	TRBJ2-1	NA	CASSEGRQHNEQFF	TGTGCCAGCAGCGAGGGGAGGCAGCACAATGAGCAGTTCTTC
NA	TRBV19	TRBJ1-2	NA	CASSNRAGATYGYTF	TGTGCCAGTAGTAACCGCGCAGGGGCGACCTATGGCTACACCTTC
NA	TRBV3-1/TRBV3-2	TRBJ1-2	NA	CASSQEGAFYGYTF	TGTGCCAGCAGCCAAGAGGGGGCTTTCTATGGCTACACCTTC
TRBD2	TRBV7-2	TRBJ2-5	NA	CASSPPGVASGETQYF	TGTGCCAGCAGCCCCCCCGGTGTGGCTAGCGGAGAGACCCAGTACTTC
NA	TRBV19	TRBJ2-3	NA	CASSPGDTDTQYF	TGTGCCAGTAGTCCCGGGGACACAGATACGCAGTATTTT
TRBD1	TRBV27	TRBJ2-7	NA	CASSFTTGSGEQYF	TGTGCCAGCAGTTTTACGACAGGGTCGGGCGAGCAGTACTTC
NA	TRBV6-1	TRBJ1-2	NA	CASSGGGWQGSKGDYGYTF	TGTGCCAGCAGTGGAGGAGGATGGCAGGGTAGTAAGGGGGACTATGGCTACACCTTC
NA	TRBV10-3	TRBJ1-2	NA	CAITSQGFNYGYTF	TGTGCCATCACCAGTCAGGGCTTCAACTATGGCTACACCTTC
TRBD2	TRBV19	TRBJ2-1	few	CASSTGLAGVEQFF	TGTGCCAGTAGTACGGGACTAGCGGGGGTTGAGCAGTTCTTC
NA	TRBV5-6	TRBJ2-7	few	CASSLNDGQFSPEQYF	TGTGCCAGCAGCTTGAATGATGGGCAATTTAGTCCCGAGCAGTACTTC